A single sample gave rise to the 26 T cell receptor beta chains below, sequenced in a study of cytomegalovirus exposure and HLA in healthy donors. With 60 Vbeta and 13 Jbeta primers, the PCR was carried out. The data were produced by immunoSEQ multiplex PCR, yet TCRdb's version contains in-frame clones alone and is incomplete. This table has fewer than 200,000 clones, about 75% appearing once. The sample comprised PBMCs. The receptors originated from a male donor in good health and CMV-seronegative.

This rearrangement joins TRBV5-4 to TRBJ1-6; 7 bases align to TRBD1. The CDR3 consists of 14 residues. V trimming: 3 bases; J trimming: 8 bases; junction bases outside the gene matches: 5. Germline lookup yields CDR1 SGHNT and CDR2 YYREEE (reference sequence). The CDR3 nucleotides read TGTGCCAGCAGCTCCCACAGGGGTGATTCACCCCTCCACTTT. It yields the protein CASSSHRGDSPLHF.

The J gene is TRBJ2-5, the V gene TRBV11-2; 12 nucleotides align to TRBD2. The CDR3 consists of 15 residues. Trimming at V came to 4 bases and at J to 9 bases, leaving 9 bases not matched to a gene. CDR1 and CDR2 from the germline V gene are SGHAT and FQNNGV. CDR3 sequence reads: CASSSSLAGGVAQYF. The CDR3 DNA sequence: TGTGCCAGCAGCTCTTCACTAGCGGGGGGTGTGGCCCAGTACTTC. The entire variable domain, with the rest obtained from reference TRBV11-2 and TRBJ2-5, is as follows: EAGVAQSPRYKIIEKRQSVAFWCNPISGHATLYWYQQILGQGPKLLIQFQNNGVVDDSQLPKDRFSAERLKGVDSTLKIQPAKLEDSAVYLCASSSSLAGGVAQYFGPGTRLLVL.

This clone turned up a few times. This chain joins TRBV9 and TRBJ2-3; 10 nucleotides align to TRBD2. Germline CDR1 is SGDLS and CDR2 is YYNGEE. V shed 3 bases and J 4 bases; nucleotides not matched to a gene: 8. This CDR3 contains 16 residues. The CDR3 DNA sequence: TGTGCCAGCAGCGCTGTACTCGGGACTAGCGCAGATACGCAGTATTTT. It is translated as CASSAVLGTSADTQYF.

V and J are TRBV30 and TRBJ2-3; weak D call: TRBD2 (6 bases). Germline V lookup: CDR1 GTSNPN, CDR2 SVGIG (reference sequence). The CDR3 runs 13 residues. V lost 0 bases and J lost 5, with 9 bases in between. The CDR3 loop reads CAWSVRGRDTQYF. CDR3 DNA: TGTGCCTGGAGTGTACGGGGGAGAGATACGCAGTATTTT.

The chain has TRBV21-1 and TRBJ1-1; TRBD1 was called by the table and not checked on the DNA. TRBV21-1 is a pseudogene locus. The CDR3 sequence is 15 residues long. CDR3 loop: CASSKGDTPNTEAFF. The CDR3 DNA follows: TGTGCCAGCAGCAAAGGGGACACCCCGAACACTGAAGCTTTCTTT.

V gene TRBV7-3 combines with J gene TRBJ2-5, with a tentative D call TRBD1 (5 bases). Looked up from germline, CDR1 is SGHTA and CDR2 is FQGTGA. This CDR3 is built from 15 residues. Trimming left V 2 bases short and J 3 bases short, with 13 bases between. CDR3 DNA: TGTGCCAGCAGCTTACATCAGGGCCCAAAAGAGACCCAGTACTTC. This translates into CASSLHQGPKETQYF.

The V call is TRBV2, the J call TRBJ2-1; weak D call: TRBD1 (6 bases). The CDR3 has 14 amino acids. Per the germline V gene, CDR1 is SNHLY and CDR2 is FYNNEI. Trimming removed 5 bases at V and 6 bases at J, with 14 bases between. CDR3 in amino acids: CASSSQGIINEQFF. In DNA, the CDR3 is TGTGCCAGCAGTTCTCAGGGGATTATCAATGAGCAGTTCTTC.

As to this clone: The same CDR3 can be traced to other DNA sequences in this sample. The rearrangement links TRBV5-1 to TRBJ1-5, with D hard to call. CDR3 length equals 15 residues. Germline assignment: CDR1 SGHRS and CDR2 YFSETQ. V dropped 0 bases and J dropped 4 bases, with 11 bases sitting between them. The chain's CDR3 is CASSLDPGGNQPQHF. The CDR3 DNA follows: TGCGCCAGCAGCTTGGACCCCGGAGGTAATCAGCCCCAGCATTTT.

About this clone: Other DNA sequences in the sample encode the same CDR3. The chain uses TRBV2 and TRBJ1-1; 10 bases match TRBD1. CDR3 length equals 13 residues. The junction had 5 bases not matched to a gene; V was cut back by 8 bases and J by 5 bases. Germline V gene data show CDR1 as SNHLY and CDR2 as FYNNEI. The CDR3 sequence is CASSGQGRTEAFF. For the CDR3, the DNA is TGTGCCAGCTCGGGACAGGGGCGGACTGAAGCTTTCTTT.

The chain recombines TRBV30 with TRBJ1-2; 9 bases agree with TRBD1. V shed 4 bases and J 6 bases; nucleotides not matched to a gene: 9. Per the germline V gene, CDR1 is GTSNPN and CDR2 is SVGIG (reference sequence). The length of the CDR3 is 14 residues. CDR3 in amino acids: CAWTPGQGSHGYTF. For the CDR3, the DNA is TGTGCCTGGACACCGGGACAGGGTTCCCATGGCTACACCTTC.

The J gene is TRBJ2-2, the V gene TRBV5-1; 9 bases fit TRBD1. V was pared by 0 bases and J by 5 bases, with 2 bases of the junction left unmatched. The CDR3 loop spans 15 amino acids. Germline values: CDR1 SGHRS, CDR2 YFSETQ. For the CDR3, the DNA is TGCGCCAGCAGCTTGGAGACAGGGGGAACCGGGGAGCTGTTTTTT. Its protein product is CASSLETGGTGELFF.

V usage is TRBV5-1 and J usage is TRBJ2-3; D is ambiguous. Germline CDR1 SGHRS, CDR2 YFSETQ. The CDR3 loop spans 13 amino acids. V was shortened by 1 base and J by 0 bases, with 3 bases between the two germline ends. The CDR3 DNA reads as TGCGCCAGCAGCTTGTCAAGCACAGATACGCAGTATTTT. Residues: CASSLSSTDTQYF. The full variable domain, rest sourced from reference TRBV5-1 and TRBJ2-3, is KAGVTQTPRYLIKTRGQQVTLSCSPISGHRSVSWYQQTPGQGLQFLFEYFSETQRNKGNFPGRFSGRQFSNSRSEMNVSTLELGDSALYLCASSLSSTDTQYFGPGTRLTVL.

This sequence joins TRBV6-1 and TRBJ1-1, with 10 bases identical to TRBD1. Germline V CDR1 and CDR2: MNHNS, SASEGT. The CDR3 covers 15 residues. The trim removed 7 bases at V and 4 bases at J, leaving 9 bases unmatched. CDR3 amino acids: CASTRDRGLGTEAFF. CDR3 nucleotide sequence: TGTGCCAGCACCCGGGACAGGGGTTTAGGCACTGAAGCTTTCTTT.

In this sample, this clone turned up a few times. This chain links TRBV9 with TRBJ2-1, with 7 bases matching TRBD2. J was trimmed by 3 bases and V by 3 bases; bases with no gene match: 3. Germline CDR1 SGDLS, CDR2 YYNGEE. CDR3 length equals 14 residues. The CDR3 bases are TGTGCCAGCAGCGGGGACTACGGCTACAATGAGCAGTTCTTC. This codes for CASSGDYGYNEQFF.

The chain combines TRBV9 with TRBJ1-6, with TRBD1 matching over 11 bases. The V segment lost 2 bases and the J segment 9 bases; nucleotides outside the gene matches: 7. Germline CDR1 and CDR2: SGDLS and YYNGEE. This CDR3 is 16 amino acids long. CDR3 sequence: CASSVADRGLGSPLHF. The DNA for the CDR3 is TGTGCCAGCAGCGTTGCGGACAGGGGGCTTGGTTCACCCCTCCACTTT.

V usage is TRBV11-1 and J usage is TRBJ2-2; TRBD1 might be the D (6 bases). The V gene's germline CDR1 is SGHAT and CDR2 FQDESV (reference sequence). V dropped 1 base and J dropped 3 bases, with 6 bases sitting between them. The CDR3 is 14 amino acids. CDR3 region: CASSLGGHTGELFF. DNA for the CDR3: TGTGCCAGCAGCTTAGGGGGGCACACCGGGGAGCTGTTTTTT.

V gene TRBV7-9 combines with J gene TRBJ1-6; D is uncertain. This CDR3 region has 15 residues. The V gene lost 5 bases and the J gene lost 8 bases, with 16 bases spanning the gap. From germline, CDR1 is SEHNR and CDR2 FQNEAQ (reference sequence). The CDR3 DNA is TGTGCCAGCAGCCGTTATAGCCCCTCAGATTCACCCCTCCACTTT. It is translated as CASSRYSPSDSPLHF.

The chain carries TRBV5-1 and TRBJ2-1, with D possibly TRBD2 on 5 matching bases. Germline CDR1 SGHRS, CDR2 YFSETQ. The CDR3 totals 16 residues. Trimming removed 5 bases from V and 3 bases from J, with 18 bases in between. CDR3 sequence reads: CASRPRTPPGYNEQFF. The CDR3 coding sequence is TGCGCCAGCAGACCTAGGACTCCACCGGGCTACAATGAGCAGTTCTTC.

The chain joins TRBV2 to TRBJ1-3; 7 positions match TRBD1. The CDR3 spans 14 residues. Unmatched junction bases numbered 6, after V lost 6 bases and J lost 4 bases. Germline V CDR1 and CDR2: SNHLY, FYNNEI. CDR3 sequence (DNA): TGTGCCAGCAGGGCGGGACAGCTCGGAAACACCATATATTTT. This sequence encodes CASRAGQLGNTIYF.

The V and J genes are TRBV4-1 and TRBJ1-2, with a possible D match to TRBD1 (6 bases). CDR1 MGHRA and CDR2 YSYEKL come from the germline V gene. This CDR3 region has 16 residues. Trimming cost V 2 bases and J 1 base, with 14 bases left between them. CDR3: CASSQLPDSDNYGYTF. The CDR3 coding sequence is TGCGCCAGCAGCCAACTCCCGGACAGCGATAACTATGGCTACACCTTC.

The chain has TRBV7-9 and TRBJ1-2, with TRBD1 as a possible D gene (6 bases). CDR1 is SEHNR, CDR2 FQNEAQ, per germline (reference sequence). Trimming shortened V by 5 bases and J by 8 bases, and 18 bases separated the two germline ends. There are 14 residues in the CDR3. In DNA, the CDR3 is TGTGCCAGCAGCCCAGAGTACAGGGAGGGGGGCTACACCTTC. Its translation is CASSPEYREGGYTF.

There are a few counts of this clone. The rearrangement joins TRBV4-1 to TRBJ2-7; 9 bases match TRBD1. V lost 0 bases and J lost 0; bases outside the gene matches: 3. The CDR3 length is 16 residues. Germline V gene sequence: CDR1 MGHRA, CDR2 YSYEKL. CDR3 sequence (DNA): TGCGCCAGCAGCCAAGATACAGGGGGCGCCTCCTACGAGCAGTACTTC. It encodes CASSQDTGGASYEQYF.

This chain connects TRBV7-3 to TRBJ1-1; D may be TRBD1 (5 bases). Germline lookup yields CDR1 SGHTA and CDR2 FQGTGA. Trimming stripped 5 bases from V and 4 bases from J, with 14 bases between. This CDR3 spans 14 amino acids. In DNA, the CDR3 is TGTGCCAGCAGCGACCACGGGGGAGTCACTGAAGCTTTCTTT. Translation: CASSDHGGVTEAFF.

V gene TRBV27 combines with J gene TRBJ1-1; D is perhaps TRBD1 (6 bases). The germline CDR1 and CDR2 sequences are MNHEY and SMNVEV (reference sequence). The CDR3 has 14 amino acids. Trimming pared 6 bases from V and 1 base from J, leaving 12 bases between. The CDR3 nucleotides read TGTGCCAGCAGCATCTTACAGGGGAACACTGAAGCTTTCTTT. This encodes CASSILQGNTEAFF.

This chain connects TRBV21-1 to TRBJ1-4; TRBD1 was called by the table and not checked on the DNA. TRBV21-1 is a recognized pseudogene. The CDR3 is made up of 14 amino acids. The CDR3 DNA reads TGTGCCAGCGTCCGGGACAGGGCAAATGAAAAACTGTTTTTT. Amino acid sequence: CASVRDRANEKLFF.

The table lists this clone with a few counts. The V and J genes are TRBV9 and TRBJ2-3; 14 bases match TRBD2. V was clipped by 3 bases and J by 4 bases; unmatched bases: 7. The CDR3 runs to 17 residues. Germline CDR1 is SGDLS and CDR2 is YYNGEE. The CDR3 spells CASSGGTSGSGADTQYF. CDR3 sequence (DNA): TGTGCCAGCAGCGGCGGGACTAGCGGGAGTGGTGCAGATACGCAGTATTTT.